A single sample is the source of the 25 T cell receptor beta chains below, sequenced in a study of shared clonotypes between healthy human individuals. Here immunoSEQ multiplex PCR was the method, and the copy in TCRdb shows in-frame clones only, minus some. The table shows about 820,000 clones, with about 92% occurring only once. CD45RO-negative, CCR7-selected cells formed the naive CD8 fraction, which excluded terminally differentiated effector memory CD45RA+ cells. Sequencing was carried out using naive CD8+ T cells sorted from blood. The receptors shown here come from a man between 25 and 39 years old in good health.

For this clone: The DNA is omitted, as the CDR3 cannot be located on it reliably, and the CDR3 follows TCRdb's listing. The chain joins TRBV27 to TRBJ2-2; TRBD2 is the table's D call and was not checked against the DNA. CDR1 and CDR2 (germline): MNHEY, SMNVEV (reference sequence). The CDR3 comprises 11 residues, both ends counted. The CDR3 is CASSSSWELFF.

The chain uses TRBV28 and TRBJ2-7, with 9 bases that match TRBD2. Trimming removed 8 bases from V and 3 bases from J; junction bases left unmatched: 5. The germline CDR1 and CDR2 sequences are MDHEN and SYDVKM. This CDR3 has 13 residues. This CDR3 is CASEGTSNYEQYF. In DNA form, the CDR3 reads TGTGCCAGCGAAGGGACTAGCAACTACGAGCAGTACTTC.

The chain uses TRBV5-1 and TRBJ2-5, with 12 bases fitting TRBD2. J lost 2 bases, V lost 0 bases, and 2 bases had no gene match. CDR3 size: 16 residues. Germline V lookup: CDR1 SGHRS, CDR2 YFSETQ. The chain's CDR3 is CASSLVLAGGQETQYF. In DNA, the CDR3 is TGCGCCAGCAGCTTGGTGCTAGCGGGAGGGCAAGAGACCCAGTACTTC.

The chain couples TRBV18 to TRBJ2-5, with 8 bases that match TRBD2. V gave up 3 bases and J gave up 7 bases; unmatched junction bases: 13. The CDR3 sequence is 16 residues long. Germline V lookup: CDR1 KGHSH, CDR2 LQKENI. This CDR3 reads CASSPPGPHGRGTQYF. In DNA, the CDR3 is TGTGCCAGCTCACCTCCCGGGCCTCACGGGAGGGGGACCCAGTACTTC.

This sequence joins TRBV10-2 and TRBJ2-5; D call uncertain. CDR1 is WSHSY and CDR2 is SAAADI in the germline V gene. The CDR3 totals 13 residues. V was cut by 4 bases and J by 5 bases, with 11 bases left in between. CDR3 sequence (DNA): TGCGCCAGCAGTGTTACCCCGAGTGAGACCCAGTACTTC. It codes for CASSVTPSETQYF.

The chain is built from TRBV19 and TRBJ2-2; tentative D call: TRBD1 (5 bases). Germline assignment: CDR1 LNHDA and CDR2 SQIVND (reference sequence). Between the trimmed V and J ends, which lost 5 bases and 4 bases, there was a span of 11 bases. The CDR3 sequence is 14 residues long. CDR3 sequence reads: CASSGAGITGELFF. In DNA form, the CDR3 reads TGTGCCAGTAGTGGGGCAGGTATCACCGGGGAGCTGTTTTTT.

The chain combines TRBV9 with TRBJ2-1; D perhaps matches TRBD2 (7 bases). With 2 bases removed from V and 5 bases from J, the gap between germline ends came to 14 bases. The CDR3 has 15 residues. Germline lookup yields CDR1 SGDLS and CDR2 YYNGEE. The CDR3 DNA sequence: TGTGCCAGCAGCGTTCTAGGGGGAGGGAACAATGAGCAGTTCTTC. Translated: CASSVLGGGNNEQFF.

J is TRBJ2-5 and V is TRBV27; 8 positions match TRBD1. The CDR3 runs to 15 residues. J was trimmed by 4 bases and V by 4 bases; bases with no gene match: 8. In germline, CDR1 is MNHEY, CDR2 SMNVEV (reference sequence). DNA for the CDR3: TGTGCCAGCAGTTCTGCGCAGGGGGCTACAGAGACCCAGTACTTC. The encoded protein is CASSSAQGATETQYF.

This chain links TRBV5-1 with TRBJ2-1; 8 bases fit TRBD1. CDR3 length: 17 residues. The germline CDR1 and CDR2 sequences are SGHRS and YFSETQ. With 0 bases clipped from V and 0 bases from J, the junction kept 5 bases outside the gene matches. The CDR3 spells CASSLEPRGRSYNEQFF. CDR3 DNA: TGCGCCAGCAGCTTGGAACCCAGGGGGCGCTCCTACAATGAGCAGTTCTTC.

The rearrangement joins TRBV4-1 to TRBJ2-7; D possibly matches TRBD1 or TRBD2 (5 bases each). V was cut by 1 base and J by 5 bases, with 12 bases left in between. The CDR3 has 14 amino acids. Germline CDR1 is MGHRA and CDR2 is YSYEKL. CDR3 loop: CASSQVLRGDEQYF. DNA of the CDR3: TGCGCCAGCAGCCAAGTGCTCCGAGGGGACGAGCAGTACTTC.

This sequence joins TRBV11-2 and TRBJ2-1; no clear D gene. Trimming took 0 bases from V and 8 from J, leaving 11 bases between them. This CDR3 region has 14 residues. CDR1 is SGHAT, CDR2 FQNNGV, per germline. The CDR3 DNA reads TGTGCCAGCAGCTTAGAGCACCCCCGCTATGAGCAGTTCTTC. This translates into CASSLEHPRYEQFF.

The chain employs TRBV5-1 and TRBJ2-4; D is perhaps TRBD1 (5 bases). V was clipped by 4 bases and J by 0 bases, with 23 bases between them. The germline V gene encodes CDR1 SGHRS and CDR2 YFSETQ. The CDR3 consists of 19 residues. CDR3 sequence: CASSPQVRASWIAKNIQYF. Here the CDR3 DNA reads TGCGCCAGCAGCCCTCAGGTCAGGGCTTCGTGGATAGCCAAAAACATTCAGTACTTC.

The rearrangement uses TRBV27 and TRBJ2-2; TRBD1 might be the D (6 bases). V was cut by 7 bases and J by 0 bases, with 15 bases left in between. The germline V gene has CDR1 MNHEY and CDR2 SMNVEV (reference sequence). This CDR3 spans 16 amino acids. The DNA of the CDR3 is TGTGCCAGCACTCCTTGGGGGCGGGCGAACACCGGGGAGCTGTTTTTT. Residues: CASTPWGRANTGELFF.

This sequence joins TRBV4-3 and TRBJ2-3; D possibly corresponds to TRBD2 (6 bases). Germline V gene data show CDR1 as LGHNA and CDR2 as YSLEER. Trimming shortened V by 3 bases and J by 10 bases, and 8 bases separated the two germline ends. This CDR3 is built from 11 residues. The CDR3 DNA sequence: TGCGCCAGCAGCCAGGGGGGTGCGCAGTATTTT. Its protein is CASSQGGAQYF.

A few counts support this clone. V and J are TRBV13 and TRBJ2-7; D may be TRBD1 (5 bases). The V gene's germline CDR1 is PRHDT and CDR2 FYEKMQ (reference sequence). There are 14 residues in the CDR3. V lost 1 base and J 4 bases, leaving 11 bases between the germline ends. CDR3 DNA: TGTGCCAGCAGCTTAGCGGGCACAGGATACGAGCAGTACTTC. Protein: CASSLAGTGYEQYF. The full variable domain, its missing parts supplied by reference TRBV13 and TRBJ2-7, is AAGVIQSPRHLIKEKRETATLKCYPIPRHDTVYWYQQGPGQDPQFLISFYEKMQSDKGSIPDRFSAQQFSDYHSELNMSSLELGDSALYFCASSLAGTGYEQYFGPGTRLTVT.

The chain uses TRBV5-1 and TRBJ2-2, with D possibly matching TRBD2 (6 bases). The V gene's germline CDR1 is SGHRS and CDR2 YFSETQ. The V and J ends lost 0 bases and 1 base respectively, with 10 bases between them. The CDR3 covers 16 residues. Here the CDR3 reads CASSLVGLQNTGELFF. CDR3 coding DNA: TGCGCCAGCAGCTTGGTGGGACTTCAGAACACCGGGGAGCTGTTTTTT.

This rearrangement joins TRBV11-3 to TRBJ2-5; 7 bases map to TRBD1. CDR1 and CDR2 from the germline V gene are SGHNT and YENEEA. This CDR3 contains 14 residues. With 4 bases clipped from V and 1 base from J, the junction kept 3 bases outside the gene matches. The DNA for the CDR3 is TGTGCCAGCAGCTCGAGGGACAGCCAAGAGACCCAGTACTTC. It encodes CASSSRDSQETQYF.

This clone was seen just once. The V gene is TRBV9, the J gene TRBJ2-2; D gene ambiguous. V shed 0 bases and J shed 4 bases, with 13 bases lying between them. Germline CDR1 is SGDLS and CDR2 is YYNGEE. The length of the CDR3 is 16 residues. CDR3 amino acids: CASSVEPRGFTGELFF. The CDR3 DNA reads TGTGCCAGCAGCGTAGAGCCACGTGGGTTCACCGGGGAGCTGTTTTTT.

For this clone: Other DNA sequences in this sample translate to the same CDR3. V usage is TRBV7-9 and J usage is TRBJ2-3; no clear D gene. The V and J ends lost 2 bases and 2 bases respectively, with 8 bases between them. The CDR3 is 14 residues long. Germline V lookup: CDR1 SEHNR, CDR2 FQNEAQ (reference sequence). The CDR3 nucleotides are TGTGCCAGCAGCTTACTTGCAGTCACAGATACGCAGTATTTT. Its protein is CASSLLAVTDTQYF. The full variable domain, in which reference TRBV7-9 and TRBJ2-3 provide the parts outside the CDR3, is DTGVSQNPRHKITKRGQNVTFRCDPISEHNRLYWYRQTLGQGPEFLTYFQNEAQLEKSRLLSDRFSAERPKGSFSTLEIQRTEQGDSAMYLCASSLLAVTDTQYFGPGTRLTVL.

The CDR3 nucleotides are TGTGCCAGCAGTATTGAGGTGGTACGGGGGGGCGATATCCACGAGCAGTACTTC. It is translated as CASSIEVVRGGDIHEQYF. The chain links TRBV27 to TRBJ2-5; 8 nucleotides line up with TRBD2. The closer fit of TRBJ2-7 to the DNA end suggests the J call may be wrong. There are 18 residues in the CDR3. Germline-derived CDR1 and CDR2 are MNHEY and SMNVEV (reference sequence).

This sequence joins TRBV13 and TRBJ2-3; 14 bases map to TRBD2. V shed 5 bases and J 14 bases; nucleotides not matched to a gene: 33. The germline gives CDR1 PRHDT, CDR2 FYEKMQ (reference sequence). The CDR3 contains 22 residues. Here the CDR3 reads CASSPYLGTPKIPGLAGVGAYF. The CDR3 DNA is TGTGCCAGCAGCCCGTATCTGGGAACCCCGAAAATACCGGGACTAGCGGGAGTGGGGGCGTATTTT.

CDR3 bases: TGCAGCGTTGATACCGCAGGGGGCAACGAGCAGTACTTC. This sequence encodes CSVDTAGGNEQYF. The chain couples TRBV29-1 to TRBJ2-7; 8 bases fit TRBD1. V gave up 3 bases and J gave up 5 bases; unmatched junction bases: 6. The CDR3 covers 13 residues. Germline V gives CDR1 SQVTM, CDR2 ANQGSEA.

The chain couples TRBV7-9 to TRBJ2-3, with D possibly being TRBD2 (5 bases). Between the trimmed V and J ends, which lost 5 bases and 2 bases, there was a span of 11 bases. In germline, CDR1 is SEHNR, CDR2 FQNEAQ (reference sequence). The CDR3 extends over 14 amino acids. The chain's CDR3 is CASSIPGTTDTQYF. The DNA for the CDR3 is TGTGCCAGCAGCATCCCGGGAACCACAGATACGCAGTATTTT. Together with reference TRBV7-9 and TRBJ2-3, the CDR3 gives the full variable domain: DTGVSQNPRHKITKRGQNVTFRCDPISEHNRLYWYRQTLGQGPEFLTYFQNEAQLEKSRLLSDRFSAERPKGSFSTLEIQRTEQGDSAMYLCASSIPGTTDTQYFGPGTRLTVL.

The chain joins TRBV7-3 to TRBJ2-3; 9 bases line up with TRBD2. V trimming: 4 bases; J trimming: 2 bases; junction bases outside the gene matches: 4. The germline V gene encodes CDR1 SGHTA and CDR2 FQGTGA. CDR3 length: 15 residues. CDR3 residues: CASSSSGTFTDTQYF. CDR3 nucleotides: TGTGCCAGCAGCTCTAGCGGGACCTTCACAGATACGCAGTATTTT.

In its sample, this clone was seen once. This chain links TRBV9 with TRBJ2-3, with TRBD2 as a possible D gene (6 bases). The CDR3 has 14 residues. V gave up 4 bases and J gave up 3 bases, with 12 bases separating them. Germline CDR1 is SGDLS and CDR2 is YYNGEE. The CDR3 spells CASSFLGGTDTQYF. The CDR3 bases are TGTGCCAGCAGCTTCCTGGGGGGTACAGATACGCAGTATTTT. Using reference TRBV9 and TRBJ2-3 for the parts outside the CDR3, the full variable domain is DSGVTQTPKHLITATGQRVTLRCSPRSGDLSVYWYQQSLDQGLQFLIQYYNGEERAKGNILERFSAQQFPDLHSELNLSSLELGDSALYFCASSFLGGTDTQYFGPGTRLTVL.